This T cell receptor beta chain came from a study of blood T cell repertoires in COVID-19. Study-level background: The United States, Italy and Spain were the sources of the acute and convalescent COVID-19 samples. In each case, the material was cDNA or gDNA derived from T cells, B-cell-depleted T cells, or PBMCs.

How the authors handled the data: For nucleated cells, counts were estimated from reference gene primer amplification. Profiling relied on immunoSEQ multiplex PCR, and the TCRdb table lists in-frame clones only, not all of them. From that table come the V and J calls and clone size; the DNA was used to work out D and trimming. The sample lists some 96,000 clones, less than 90% seen once, with under 2% in the top ten. The V gene lost 6 bases and the J gene lost 2 bases, with 11 bases spanning the gap. The CDR3 is 14 residues long. Looked up from germline, CDR1 is LNHNV and CDR2 is YYDKDF (reference sequence).

Specimen: peripheral blood. This TCR was sampled from a man older than 75 with acute or convalescent COVID-19. The J gene is TRBJ1-3, the V gene TRBV15; D is possibly TRBD1 (5 bases). The CDR3 is CATSGGGPGNTIYF. The CDR3 nucleotides read TGTGCCACCAGTGGGGGAGGCCCTGGAAACACCATATATTTT. Looking up the rest from reference TRBV15 and TRBJ1-3 gives the full variable domain: DAMVIQNPRYQVTQFGKPVTLSCSQTLNHNVMYWYQQKSSQAPKLLFHYYDKDFNNEADTPDNFQSRRPNTSFCFLDIRSPGLGDTAMYLCATSGGGPGNTIYFGEGSWLTVV.